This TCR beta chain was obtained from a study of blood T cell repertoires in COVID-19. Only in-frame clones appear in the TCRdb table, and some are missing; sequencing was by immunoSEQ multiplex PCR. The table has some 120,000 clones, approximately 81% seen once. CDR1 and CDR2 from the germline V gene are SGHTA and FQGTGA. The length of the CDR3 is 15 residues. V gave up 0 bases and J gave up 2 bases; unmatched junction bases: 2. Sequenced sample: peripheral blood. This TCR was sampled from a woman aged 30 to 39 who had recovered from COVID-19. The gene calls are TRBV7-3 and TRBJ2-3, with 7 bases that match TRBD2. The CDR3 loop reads CASSLTGLYTDTQYF. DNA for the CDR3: TGTGCCAGCAGCTTAACGGGACTATACACAGATACGCAGTATTTT.